The text below deals with one TCR beta chain. This clonotype has ten or more counts. No cognate antigen has been identified for it. It has no much larger one-base neighbor in the sample; base qualities were not kept. The data belong to a study of T cells in Graves' hyperthyroidism and ophthalmopathy (dated by TCRdb to 2018 to 2020). Describing the broader study: TCR V-J signatures able to tell the groups apart were searched for in a discovery cohort of 95 to 100 patients, of whom 40 to 45 had Graves' ophthalmopathy and about 60 had stable Graves' hyperthyroidism. The roughly 94 discovery patients were randomly split 7:3 into training and test sets. According to the paper, TCR Vbeta CDR3 sequencing was carried out on roughly 130 peripheral blood samples, which came from fewer than 50 ophthalmopathy, some 73 hyperthyroidism and approximately 17 progressor patients. Prospective prediction of ophthalmopathy was tested in an independent validation cohort of fewer than 20 hyperthyroidism patients and 17 patients who later progressed to ophthalmopathy. Following sampling, methimazole starting at 30 mg daily was given to hyperthyroidism patients, and high-dose intravenous methylprednisolone was given to ophthalmopathy patients. Thyroid tissue and blood T-cell repertoires from six Graves' hyperthyroidism patients were also compared in the study. The research as a whole found: Most expanded thyroid clonotypes (frequency above 0.001) were also detected in blood, a finding suggesting that blood repertoires may reflect thyroid immune responses. In validation, progression to ophthalmopathy was predicted by the model with 70.59% sensitivity and roughly 76% specificity, a median of roughly 6.4 months before onset. No statistical method was used to set the sample size in advance, and investigators knew the group allocation. A model built on a 13 V-J signature distinguished ophthalmopathy from stable hyperthyroidism, reaching roughly 88% sensitivity and around 82% specificity in cross-validation and 80%/75% in testing.

Amplification of TCR beta CDR3 regions was carried out from RNA transcripts. The TCR CDR3 was subjected to a first round of RT-PCR using the HTBI primer set and the Qiagen OneStep RT-PCR kit. The libraries were constructed in a second round of multiplex PCR and then size-selected and purified. The libraries were sequenced on an Illumina HiSeq2000 using paired-end 100 bp reads. In the paper's pipeline: SOAPnuke was used to process the raw data, throwing out any read that contained adapters or uncalled bases, had a mean Phred below 15, or lacked an exact constant-primer or identifier match. High-quality paired reads were merged with COPE v1.2.5, and unique nucleotide sequences were defined as clonotypes. Clonotypes were aligned to IMGT TRBV, TRBD and TRBJ reference segments using MiTCR v1.1. Analysis was restricted to V-J combinations with a frequency above 0.0001, which covered roughly 99% of repertoires. A TCS score was defined as the ratio between F50 (clonal expansion) and ExV (chaos), using BLOSUM62-based TCRdist between CDR3 peptides within each V-J. Welch's t-statistics and random forest reduced 450 to 600 V-J features to 13, which were used in a naive Bayes classifier (R e1071). The Morisita-Horn index was used to measure how similar the thyroid and blood repertoires were. TCRdb reprocessed the public reads (quality trimming at Q25 with fastp, clone calling with MiXCR) and kept in-frame beta chains. Merged by CDR3 protein, the rows form single entries marked with the most common genes and DNA. It is TCRdb's table, rather than the study itself, that gives the V and J calls and clone size. The sample table holds approximately 510,000 distinct CDR3 sequences, of which over 45% were seen once. About two fifths of the sample lies in the top ten.

Exclusion was applied to patients with uncontrolled infections, other autoimmune diseases, pregnancy or lactation. Diagnoses were established on the basis of clinical symptoms, serum thyroxine and TRAb, thyroid ultrasound, and orbital computed tomography. Total RNA was extracted with Trizol reagent, and quality was checked on an Agilent 2100 Bioanalyzer. From the cysteine up to the phenylalanine, the CDR3 has a length of 12 residues. The DNA shown is the 36-base CDR3, in frame from base 1. The germline V gene yields SGDLS for CDR1 and YYNGEE for CDR2. V is reduced by 5 bases and J by 7 bases, leaving a spacing of 13 bases between them.

The clonotype comes from an adult woman with Graves' disease, either hyperthyroidism or ophthalmopathy (not recorded which). Specimen: peripheral blood or thyroid tissue (not recorded which). Recombination joined TRBV9 with TRBJ2-7; matching of 6 bases hints at TRBD2 as the D gene. The CDR3 sequence is CASRGGVGEQYF. The DNA reads TGTGCCAGCAGGGGGGGAGTAGGTGAGCAGTACTTC.